The 28 T cell receptor beta chains listed next were all sequenced from one sample in a study of neurological immune-mediated disorders. TCRdb passed the 5' RACE reads through MiXCR, listing each CDR3 protein once. The sample contains 55,000 to 70,000 distinct CDR3 sequences, around 4.2% of which appear only once. Material: PBMCs. The receptors derive from a man younger than 45 with multiple sclerosis.

The sample holds many counts of this clonotype. This sequence joins TRBV4-2 and TRBJ2-5; TRBD2 matches 7 bases. Germline V gene data show CDR1 as LGHNA and CDR2 as YNFKEQ. The CDR3 extends over 13 amino acids. Germline trimming cut 1 base from V and 7 bases from J; bases unmatched to any gene: 3. The CDR3 DNA reads as TGTGCCAGCAGCCAAGTCGGGGAGGGGACCCAGTACTTC. It translates to CASSQVGEGTQYF.

This clonotype was seen repeatedly, ten times or more. V and J are TRBV10-3 and TRBJ2-1; D assignment may be TRBD1 or TRBD2 (6 bases each). The CDR3 contains 15 residues. Trimming removed 4 bases at V and 9 bases at J, with 19 bases between. Germline CDR1 ENHRY, CDR2 SYGVKD. The CDR3 here is CAISGLGGGPPEQFF. The CDR3, as DNA: TGTGCCATCAGTGGCCTTGGTGGGGGGCCTCCTGAGCAGTTCTTC.

This clonotype was picked up many times. J is TRBJ2-6 and V is TRBV11-2; D uncertain. Trimming stripped 1 base from V and 4 bases from J, with 11 bases between. This CDR3 is built from 16 residues. Germline V gene data show CDR1 as SGHAT and CDR2 as FQNNGV. CDR3 region: CASSLVAGSGANVLTF. The CDR3 DNA is TGTGCCAGCAGCTTAGTGGCCGGGTCAGGGGCCAACGTCCTGACTTTC.

This clonotype has a count of ten or more. The chain combines TRBV29-1 with TRBJ2-5; no clear D gene. There are 14 residues in the CDR3. V was trimmed by 0 bases and J by 4 bases, leaving 12 bases between them. Germline CDR1 reads SQVTM; CDR2 reads ANQGSEA. The CDR3 nucleotides read TGCAGCGTTGAAGAAACGATGGCAGGAGAGACCCAGTACTTC. It yields the protein CSVEETMAGETQYF.

The table lists this clonotype with many counts. The rearrangement joins TRBV6-1 to TRBJ1-5, with a weak D call TRBD1 (6 bases). CDR1 MNHNS and CDR2 SASEGT come from the germline V gene. V was trimmed by 8 bases and J by 6 bases, leaving 14 bases between them. The length of the CDR3 is 13 residues. The CDR3 nucleotides read TGTGCCAGCCGGGGGCTCGAGGGTCAGCCCCAGCATTTT. Protein product: CASRGLEGQPQHF.

This clonotype occurred a few times. The chain combines TRBV7-9 with TRBJ2-6; no reliable D call. The CDR3 consists of 16 residues. CDR1 and CDR2 from the germline V gene are SEHNR and FQNEAQ (reference sequence). Trimming shortened V by 5 bases and J by 0 bases, and 11 bases separated the two germline ends. The CDR3 here is CASSPPGSSGANVLTF. The CDR3 DNA reads TGTGCCAGCAGCCCCCCCGGAAGCTCTGGGGCCAACGTCCTGACTTTC.

Many counts were recorded for this clonotype. This chain connects TRBV20-1 to TRBJ2-3; TRBD2 agrees at 11 bases. CDR3 size: 16 residues. The J segment lost 3 bases and the V segment lost 7 bases, leaving 12 bases of the junction unmatched. Germline V CDR1 and CDR2: DFQATT, SNEGSKA (reference sequence). CDR3 sequence reads: CSVVSGGALVTDTQYF. CDR3 coding DNA: TGCAGTGTTGTTAGCGGGGGGGCCCTTGTAACAGATACGCAGTATTTT.

Ten or more counts support this clonotype. This chain connects TRBV27 to TRBJ2-7, with D perhaps matching TRBD2 (6 bases). Germline V CDR1 and CDR2: MNHEY, SMNVEV (reference sequence). V was shortened by 7 bases and J by 4 bases, with 14 bases between the two germline ends. CDR3 size: 13 residues. The CDR3 sequence: CASKGLAQYEQYF. Here the CDR3 DNA reads TGTGCCAGCAAGGGGCTAGCGCAATACGAGCAGTACTTC.

Worth noting for this clonotype: The junction departs from germline at one end; a sequencing error may be responsible. The CDR3 is CASSSDRVQPQNF. In DNA form, the CDR3 reads TGTGCCAGCTCATCCGACAGGGTACAGCCCCAGAATTTT. This chain connects TRBV18 to TRBJ1-5; 7 bases fit TRBD1. CDR3 length equals 13 residues. Germline values: CDR1 KGHSH, CDR2 LQKENI.

This clonotype was seen at least ten times. This rearrangement joins TRBV20-1 to TRBJ2-1; D ambiguous. V was cut by 4 bases and J by 0 bases, with 7 bases left in between. The CDR3 loop spans 13 amino acids. CDR1 is DFQATT and CDR2 is SNEGSKA in the germline V gene (reference sequence). The CDR3 loop reads CSAKGSSYNEQFF. The CDR3 coding sequence is TGCAGTGCTAAGGGTAGCTCCTACAATGAGCAGTTCTTC.

Notes on this clonotype: A junction end diverges from the germline sequence, so it may reflect a read error. The chain joins TRBV20-1 to TRBJ1-6; D might be TRBD1 (5 bases). CDR1 is DFQATT and CDR2 is SNEGSKA in the germline V gene (reference sequence). The CDR3 loop spans 13 amino acids. As DNA, the CDR3 is TGCAGTGCGGCCGGGACCTATAATTCACCCCTCAACTTT. Protein product: CSAAGTYNSPLNF.

A remark on this clonotype: At one end, the junction sequence differs from germline, possibly due to a read error. The rearrangement uses TRBV4-1 and TRBJ1-6; D possibly corresponds to TRBD1 (6 bases). This CDR3 is 14 amino acids long. Germline V gives CDR1 MGHRA, CDR2 YSYEKL. CDR3 in amino acids: CASSQVGDNSPLNF. In nucleotides, the CDR3 is TGCGCCAGCAGCCAAGTCGGGGACAATTCACCCCTCAACTTT.

This clonotype showed up just once. This is likely a read error, given that the CDR3 carries no conserved phenylalanine or tryptophan at its end. The CDR3 reads CASSIGSGAYNEQFY. CDR3 bases: TGTGCCAGTAGTATAGGGTCCGGTGCCTACAATGAGCAGTTCTAC. This chain connects TRBV19 to TRBJ2-1; D is unresolved. The germline V and J ends were trimmed by 1 base and 2 bases, with 9 bases remaining between them. Germline CDR1 reads LNHDA; CDR2 reads SQIVND (reference sequence). The CDR3 runs 15 residues.

This clonotype was recorded many times. This chain joins TRBV27 and TRBJ2-1; TRBD1 agrees at 7 bases. Germline CDR1 is MNHEY and CDR2 is SMNVEV (reference sequence). Losses at the gene ends were 9 bases for V and 4 bases for J; bases not matched to a gene: 9. The CDR3 has 14 residues. CDR3 DNA: TGTGCCAGGGGGACAGAAACACCATACAATGAGCAGTTCTTC. Translation: CARGTETPYNEQFF.

About this clonotype: A much more abundant neighbour one base away suggests this may be a read error. This chain joins TRBV21-1 and TRBJ2-7; TRBD1 is taken as the D call from the table, unchecked against the DNA. TRBV21-1 is a pseudogene locus. The CDR3 has 17 residues. For the CDR3, the DNA is TGTGCCAACAGCAAAAATTTGAAGGACAGACAAAACTACGAGCAGTACTTC. Protein: CANSKNLKDRQNYEQYF.

This clonotype was recorded at least ten times. V usage is TRBV20-1 and J usage is TRBJ2-5, with D possibly TRBD1 on 5 matching bases. V was clipped by 3 bases and J by 6 bases, with 14 bases between them. The germline CDR1 and CDR2 sequences are DFQATT and SNEGSKA (reference sequence). The CDR3 sequence is 13 residues long. The CDR3 nucleotides are TGCAGTGCTAGTTGGGCAGGGAAGCAGACCCAGTACTTC. Translated, it gives CSASWAGKQTQYF.

This clonotype was counted many times. The rearrangement links TRBV6-1 to TRBJ2-2; D may be TRBD2 (6 bases). The V end lost 10 bases, the J end lost 6 bases, and 18 bases lay between the germline ends. Germline V CDR1 and CDR2: MNHNS, SASEGT. This CDR3 is 14 amino acids long. CDR3 protein: CATGDRLEPGELFF. The CDR3 nucleotides are TGTGCCACCGGGGACCGACTAGAGCCCGGGGAGCTGTTTTTT.

There are many counts of this clonotype. This sequence joins TRBV6-5 and TRBJ2-2; D tentatively fits TRBD1 or TRBD2 (5 bases each). The V gene's germline CDR1 is MNHEY and CDR2 SVGAGI. V was trimmed by 4 bases and J by 0 bases, leaving 18 bases between them. CDR3 size: 18 residues. Here the CDR3 reads CASSWGPPRSSNTGELFF. CDR3 nucleotides: TGTGCCAGCAGTTGGGGACCACCTCGGTCTTCGAACACCGGGGAGCTGTTTTTT.

This clonotype was recorded at least ten times. The rearrangement uses TRBV12-3 or TRBV12-4 and TRBJ2-1; TRBD1 aligns across 7 bases. The CDR3 spans 14 residues. Losses at the gene ends were 6 bases for V and 6 bases for J; bases not matched to a gene: 8. CDR3 nucleotides: TGTGCCAGCAGGCCTGAGGGGGCCTCCAATGAGCAGTTCTTC. It encodes CASRPEGASNEQFF.

The chain carries TRBV7-9 and TRBJ1-1; TRBD1 aligns across 7 bases. Germline V CDR1 and CDR2: SEHNR, FQNEAQ (reference sequence). The CDR3 totals 15 residues. J gave up 0 bases and V 4 bases, and 5 bases lay outside the gene matches. This chain's CDR3 is CASSSPTGMNTEAFF. DNA for the CDR3: TGTGCCAGCAGCTCGCCGACAGGGATGAACACTGAAGCTTTCTTT.

This clonotype was observed at least ten times. CDR3 DNA sequence: TGTGCTTCAAAGGACAGGGTATATGGCGAGCAGTACTTC. It is translated as CASKDRVYGEQYF. The rearrangement links TRBV30 to TRBJ2-7; 8 nucleotides match TRBD1. The CDR3 is 13 amino acids. CDR1 and CDR2 from the germline V gene are GTSNPN and SVGIG (reference sequence). Full variable domain (remainder filled in from reference TRBV30 and TRBJ2-7): SQTIHQWPATLVQPVGSPLSLECTVEGTSNPNLYWYRQAAGRGLQLLFYSVGIGQISSEVPQNLSASRPQDRQFILSSKKLLLSDSGFYLCASKDRVYGEQYFGPGTRLTVT.

This clonotype appeared many times. V is TRBV20-1 and J is TRBJ2-7; TRBD1 is a possible D gene (5 bases). The ends were cut back, 7 bases at V and 1 base at J, with 11 bases in the middle. The length of the CDR3 is 12 residues. Germline V gene lookup returns CDR1 DFQATT and CDR2 SNEGSKA (reference sequence). The CDR3 spells CSVPDISYEQYF. The CDR3, as DNA: TGCAGTGTTCCGGACATTTCCTACGAGCAGTACTTC.

The sample holds many counts of this clonotype. The rearrangement joins TRBV25-1 to TRBJ1-1, with 7 nucleotides matching TRBD1. The J segment lost 1 base and the V segment lost 1 base, leaving 6 bases of the junction unmatched. Germline loops: CDR1 MGHDK, CDR2 SYGVNS. This CDR3 comprises 16 residues. CDR3 protein: CASSESSRDRNTEAFF. In nucleotides, the CDR3 is TGTGCCAGCAGTGAATCGTCCCGGGACAGGAACACTGAAGCTTTCTTT.

This clonotype was detected many times. V gene TRBV19 combines with J gene TRBJ2-7; a possible D gene is TRBD1 (6 bases). The CDR3 consists of 13 residues. V lost 4 bases and J lost 0, with 7 bases in between. Germline values: CDR1 LNHDA, CDR2 SQIVND (reference sequence). In nucleotides, the CDR3 is TGTGCCAGTAGTAGGACAGACTCCTACGAGCAGTACTTC. Residues: CASSRTDSYEQYF.

This clonotype was seen a handful of times. This chain uses TRBV10-3 with TRBJ2-3, with 9 nucleotides matching TRBD2. Trimming took 10 bases from V and 3 from J; bases not matched to a gene: 5. The CDR3 has 13 amino acids. Germline-derived CDR1 and CDR2 are ENHRY and SYGVKD. CDR3 sequence (DNA): TGTGCCAGTAGGACTAGCGAGACAGATACGCAGTATTTT. Translating gives CASRTSETDTQYF.

This clonotype was seen ten or more times. The chain couples TRBV12-3 or TRBV12-4 to TRBJ2-7; D call uncertain. The CDR3 covers 12 residues. V lost 4 bases and J lost 6, with 10 bases in between. CDR3 nucleotides: TGTGCCAGCAGTTACTCAATGGGCGAGCAGTACTTC. This gives the protein CASSYSMGEQYF.

This clonotype was counted at least ten times. V gene TRBV6-5 combines with J gene TRBJ1-1; D possibly corresponds to TRBD1 (5 bases). Germline V gene lookup returns CDR1 MNHEY and CDR2 SVGAGI. The CDR3 extends over 15 amino acids. With 2 bases removed from V and 1 base from J, the gap between germline ends came to 11 bases. CDR3 coding DNA: TGTGCCAGCAGTTACAGAGGGGCGGAGAACACTGAAGCTTTCTTT. Its protein is CASSYRGAENTEAFF.

This clonotype occurred many times. The chain uses TRBV20-1 and TRBJ2-1, with 7 nucleotides matching TRBD1. This CDR3 is 13 amino acids long. J gave up 4 bases and V 6 bases, and 6 bases lay outside the gene matches. The germline V gene has CDR1 DFQATT and CDR2 SNEGSKA (reference sequence). DNA for the CDR3: TGCAGTGCCCCGGGACAGACATACAATGAGCAGTTCTTC. It codes for CSAPGQTYNEQFF.